Listed below are T cell receptor beta chains from one sample, sequenced in a study of immune heterogeneity within non-small cell lung tumors. Via MiXCR, TCRdb re-called the multiplex PCR reads, giving one row per CDR3 protein. The sample records roughly 4,000 distinct CDR3 sequences, 27% being singletons. Material for sequencing was lung tumor tissue. The origin of the receptors is a man aged 55 to 69 with non-small cell lung cancer. The CDR3 runs from the conserved cysteine through the conserved F or W. The D gene is left open where the match is weak. Not all rows give a size; the values are once, few, many and, for expanded clones, a class.

CDR3 protein,CDR3 DNA,J gene,clone size,D gene,CDR3 length,V gene
CASSPRTGGTIYF,TGCGCCAGCAGCCCCCGGACAGGCGGCACCATATATTTT,TRBJ1-3,NA,TRBD1,13,TRBV5-1
CSAFGQGGLFQETQYF,TGCAGTGCCTTCGGACAGGGGGGTTTGTTCCAAGAGACCCAGTACTTC,TRBJ2-5,few,TRBD1,16,TRBV20-1
CASTLDRSNTEAFF,TGTGCCAGCACCCTAGACAGGTCGAACACTGAAGCTTTCTTT,TRBJ1-1,medium-sized,NA,14,TRBV6-1
CASSDLEGEQFF,TGTGCCAGCAGTGACCTAGAGGGTGAGCAGTTCTTC,TRBJ2-1,NA,NA,12,TRBV6-4
CASSSEGALYGYTF,TGTGCCAGCAGCAGTGAAGGGGCGTTATATGGCTACACCTTC,TRBJ1-2,NA,NA,14,TRBV3-1
CAWTKGEFRGHGGYTF,TGTGCCTGGACCAAAGGCGAATTCAGGGGGCACGGTGGCTACACCTTC,TRBJ1-2,medium-sized,TRBD1,16,TRBV30
CAISEVSYEQYF,TGTGCCATCAGTGAGGTTTCCTACGAGCAGTACTTC,TRBJ2-7,NA,NA,12,TRBV10-3
CASSQDSRLRRSYEQYF,TGCGCCAGCAGCCAAGATTCGAGGCTCAGACGGAGCTACGAGCAGTACTTC,TRBJ2-7,few,NA,17,TRBV4-3
CASGLVLGPYSNQPQHF,TGTGCTAGTGGTTTGGTACTGGGGCCGTATAGCAATCAGCCCCAGCATTTT,TRBJ1-5,NA,NA,17,TRBV12-5
CASSLPGTGGDRTVSASTDTQYF,TGCGCCAGCAGCCTACCCGGGACAGGGGGCGACCGAACCGTCTCAGCTAGCACAGATACGCAGTATTTT,TRBJ2-3,NA,TRBD1,23,TRBV5-1
CASSPGLAFDNEQFF,TGTGCCAGCAGTCCAGGACTAGCGTTCGACAATGAGCAGTTCTTC,TRBJ2-1,NA,TRBD2,15,TRBV7-3
CASSSNRGTENTGELFF,TGTGCCAGCAGCTCCAACCGGGGGACAGAGAACACCGGGGAGCTGTTTTTT,TRBJ2-2,few,NA,17,TRBV7-9
CARSANTGELFF,TGTGCCAGATCAGCCAACACCGGGGAGCTGTTTTTT,TRBJ2-2,once,NA,12,TRBV18
CASSLRRQSSYNEQFF,TGTGCCAGCAGCTTAAGGAGACAGAGCTCCTACAATGAGCAGTTCTTC,TRBJ2-1,NA,NA,16,TRBV7-2
CASSLTSEDQPQHF,TGTGCCAGCAGCTTAACCAGTGAGGATCAGCCCCAGCATTTT,TRBJ1-5,medium-sized,NA,14,TRBV7-9
CASSYYRRGVTYEQYF,TGTGCCAGCAGTTACTACCGCAGGGGGGTCACCTACGAGCAGTACTTC,TRBJ2-7,few,NA,16,TRBV6-6
CATSGTGETQYF,TGTGCCACCAGCGGGACAGGGGAGACCCAGTACTTC,TRBJ2-5,few,TRBD1,12,TRBV24-1